This passage covers 21 T cell receptor beta chains from one sample sequenced in a study of identical twins. One entry per CDR3 protein results from TCRdb running MiXCR on the 5' RACE reads. The data hold hundreds of thousands of distinct CDR3 sequences, with 21% observed a single time. Separately, the same data were catalogued under a study of T cells expressing NK-cell markers.

The specimen was PBMCs. All receptors derive from a woman between 18 and 30 years old in good health.

The V call is TRBV9, the J call TRBJ2-7; weak D call: TRBD2 (5 bases). This CDR3 is 15 amino acids long. The germline gives CDR1 SGDLS, CDR2 YYNGEE. Trimming cost V 7 bases and J 2 bases, with 19 bases left between them. DNA of the CDR3: TGTGCCAGCTTAATCGGGGTATCAACAACCTACGAGCAGTACTTC. Residues: CASLIGVSTTYEQYF.

This rearrangement joins TRBV7-2 to TRBJ2-5, with 9 positions matching TRBD2. With V trimmed by 5 bases and J by 1 base, 8 bases remained unmatched. CDR3 length: 16 residues. Germline-derived CDR1 and CDR2 are SGHTA and FQGNSA. For the CDR3, the DNA is TGTGCCAGCAGCCTCCGTAGCGGGAGTCTCCAAGAGACCCAGTACTTC. It encodes CASSLRSGSLQETQYF.

The chain uses TRBV12-3 or TRBV12-4 and TRBJ2-3, with a weak D call TRBD2 (7 bases). The V gene lost 6 bases and the J gene lost 1 base, with 20 bases spanning the gap. This CDR3 has 17 residues. The CDR3 DNA reads TGTGCCAGCAGGTTGGGGGAGTCGCGGGGGCGCACAGATACGCAGTATTTT. Translation gives CASRLGESRGRTDTQYF.

V gene TRBV12-3 or TRBV12-4 combines with J gene TRBJ1-2; no firm D call. The V end lost 1 base, the J end lost 10 bases, and 16 bases lay between the germline ends. This CDR3 contains 14 residues. The CDR3 nucleotides read TGTGCCAGCAGTTTAGGGTCCAGGCCGGCGCTCTACACCTTC. As protein: CASSLGSRPALYTF.

The chain employs TRBV6-5 and TRBJ2-6; tentatively, D is TRBD1 (5 bases). The CDR3 extends over 17 amino acids. The germline V gene has CDR1 MNHEY and CDR2 SVGAGI. Trimming took off 3 bases at V and 4 bases at J, with 16 bases between the two ends. CDR3: CASSYNRLRGGANVLTF. In DNA, the CDR3 is TGTGCCAGCAGTTATAACAGGCTGAGAGGAGGGGCCAACGTCCTGACTTTC.

This chain links TRBV20-1 with TRBJ2-7; TRBD2 aligns across 10 bases. V shed 5 bases, J shed 0 bases, and the junction held 4 bases outside the gene matches. The CDR3 has 14 residues. Germline V CDR1 and CDR2: DFQATT, SNEGSKA (reference sequence). As DNA, the CDR3 is TGCAGTGCTTATAGCGGGGGGAGCTCCTACGAGCAGTACTTC. Protein: CSAYSGGSSYEQYF.

The V and J genes are TRBV29-1 and TRBJ2-1, with 12 bases aligning to TRBD2. V was pared by 6 bases and J by 10 bases, with 13 bases of the junction left unmatched. The germline gives CDR1 SQVTM, CDR2 ANQGSEA. The CDR3 spans 15 residues. The CDR3 nucleotides are TGCAGCGTCGTAGGGACTAGCGGGTCGGGCTGGGAGCAGTTCTTC. It yields the protein CSVVGTSGSGWEQFF.

This sequence joins TRBV5-5 and TRBJ2-1, with 8 bases lining up with TRBD2. This CDR3 is 16 amino acids long. Looked up from germline, CDR1 is SGHKS and CDR2 is YYEKEE (reference sequence). The junction had 4 bases not matched to a gene; V was cut back by 0 bases and J by 2 bases. The CDR3 region is CASSLDGGRTYNEQFF. DNA for the CDR3: TGTGCCAGCAGCTTGGACGGCGGGAGGACCTACAATGAGCAGTTCTTC.

This clonotype was recorded many times. V usage is TRBV6-6 and J usage is TRBJ2-7; the D gene could be TRBD1 or TRBD2 (5 bases each). With 5 bases removed from V and 2 bases from J, the gap between germline ends came to 10 bases. The CDR3 contains 13 residues. Germline assignment: CDR1 MNHNY and CDR2 SVGAGI (reference sequence). The CDR3 DNA is TGTGCCAGCAGTCTCCGGGACGCCTACGAGCAGTACTTC. Translation: CASSLRDAYEQYF.

The rearrangement links TRBV11-2 to TRBJ2-3; 8 nucleotides align to TRBD2. The CDR3 extends over 16 amino acids. V lost 3 bases to trimming and J lost 3 bases; unmatched junction nucleotides: 8. Looked up from germline, CDR1 is SGHAT and CDR2 is FQNNGV. CDR3 nucleotides: TGTGCCAGCAGCTTTCTCACTAGCGGATTAACAGATACGCAGTATTTT. Translation: CASSFLTSGLTDTQYF.

This clonotype was detected ten times or more. The chain uses TRBV2 and TRBJ2-1; D remains ambiguous. V lost 4 bases, J lost 5 bases, and 9 bases lay in between. CDR1 is SNHLY and CDR2 is FYNNEI in the germline V gene. The CDR3 sequence is 13 residues long. The CDR3 reads CASSVESNNEQFF. The CDR3 DNA follows: TGTGCCAGCAGTGTGGAGTCCAACAATGAGCAGTTCTTC.

V gene TRBV27 combines with J gene TRBJ1-1; a weak D match, TRBD1 (5 bases). The germline gives CDR1 MNHEY, CDR2 SMNVEV (reference sequence). The V end was cut by 6 bases, the J end by 1 base, with 12 bases between. The CDR3 length is 14 residues. The CDR3 here is CASRPGLANTEAFF. The CDR3, as DNA: TGTGCCAGCAGACCAGGGCTGGCGAACACTGAAGCTTTCTTT.

The chain joins TRBV20-1 to TRBJ2-7; no firm D call. The V and J ends lost 5 bases and 4 bases respectively, with 12 bases between them. Germline CDR1 DFQATT, CDR2 SNEGSKA (reference sequence). CDR3 length: 12 residues. The CDR3 coding sequence is TGCAGTGCTTCCCCTGTAGGTTACGAGCAGTACTTC. Its protein is CSASPVGYEQYF.

The CDR3 reads CASRRTVGELFF. The CDR3 DNA is TGTGCCAGCAGAAGGACAGTCGGGGAGCTGTTTTTT. The rearrangement links TRBV27 to TRBJ2-2, with D maybe TRBD1 (6 bases). Germline V CDR1 and CDR2: MNHEY, SMNVEV (reference sequence). The CDR3 is 12 residues long. Trimming removed 6 bases from V and 7 bases from J, with 9 bases in between.

The V gene is TRBV5-1, the J gene TRBJ2-5, with D possibly being TRBD1 (5 bases). The CDR3 spans 14 residues. Germline loops: CDR1 SGHRS, CDR2 YFSETQ. With 0 bases removed from V and 2 bases from J, the gap between germline ends came to 8 bases. The DNA of the CDR3 is TGCGCCAGCAGCTTGGATACAGGACAAGAGACCCAGTACTTC. Translating it yields CASSLDTGQETQYF. Full variable domain (missing parts from reference TRBV5-1 and TRBJ2-5): KAGVTQTPRYLIKTRGQQVTLSCSPISGHRSVSWYQQTPGQGLQFLFEYFSETQRNKGNFPGRFSGRQFSNSRSEMNVSTLELGDSALYLCASSLDTGQETQYFGPGTRLLVL.

In this sample, this clonotype turned up a few times. This chain links TRBV7-9 with TRBJ2-1, with no clear D. The V gene's germline CDR1 is SEHNR and CDR2 FQNEAQ (reference sequence). V lost 10 bases, J lost 0 bases, and 10 bases lay in between. This CDR3 is built from 13 residues. CDR3: CATTPSSYNEQFF. CDR3 nucleotides: TGTGCCACAACACCCAGCTCCTACAATGAGCAGTTCTTC.

This clonotype was seen ten or more times. V is TRBV10-3 and J is TRBJ2-3; 9 nucleotides align to TRBD2. Germline assignment: CDR1 ENHRY and CDR2 SYGVKD. The CDR3 loop spans 14 amino acids. The J segment lost 4 bases and the V segment lost 7 bases, leaving 6 bases of the junction unmatched. The CDR3 region is CAINGGRDADTQYF. CDR3 sequence (DNA): TGTGCCATCAATGGCGGGAGGGATGCAGATACGCAGTATTTT.

This clonotype was counted a few times. The chain uses TRBV11-2 and TRBJ2-7; 9 bases agree with TRBD1. Trimming removed 3 bases from V and 2 bases from J; junction bases left unmatched: 5. The germline V gene has CDR1 SGHAT and CDR2 FQNNGV. CDR3 length: 15 amino acids. CDR3 in DNA: TGTGCCAGCAGCTTCGCGGGACAGGGTACCTACGAGCAGTACTTC. The encoded protein is CASSFAGQGTYEQYF.

This rearrangement joins TRBV11-2 to TRBJ2-2; D remains unclear. This CDR3 contains 14 residues. The germline V and J ends were trimmed by 8 bases and 2 bases, with 12 bases remaining between them. Germline CDR1 reads SGHAT; CDR2 reads FQNNGV. CDR3 sequence: CASRLNGNTGELFF. The CDR3 bases are TGTGCCAGCCGCCTTAACGGTAACACCGGGGAGCTGTTTTTT.

This clonotype was found a few times. This sequence joins TRBV15 and TRBJ2-6; a weak D match, TRBD1 (7 bases). CDR1 is LNHNV and CDR2 is YYDKDF in the germline V gene (reference sequence). The CDR3 has 18 residues. The V and J ends lost 8 bases and 0 bases respectively, with 20 bases between them. The CDR3 loop reads CATRTDRAGSSGANVLTF. CDR3 DNA sequence: TGTGCCACCCGTACCGACAGGGCGGGGAGCTCTGGGGCCAACGTCCTGACTTTC.

The CDR3 coding sequence is TGTGCCAGCAGCTCTCGACGGTTCCAAGAGACCCAGTACTTC. Protein product: CASSSRRFQETQYF. The chain is built from TRBV7-2 and TRBJ2-5; unclear D gene. Per germline, CDR1 SGHTA and CDR2 FQGNSA. This CDR3 is built from 14 residues. V lost 4 bases, J lost 1 base, and 10 bases lay in between.